This T cell receptor beta chain came from a study of identical twins. Worth noting for this clonotype: Antigen unknown.

Study-level results: Within twin pairs, the out-of-frame alpha sequences they shared showed excess low generation probability. Beta out-of-frame sequences showed weaker excess sharing between twins.

Germline-derived CDR1 and CDR2 are DFQATT and SNEGSKA (reference sequence). The CDR3 extends over 15 amino acids. Between the trimmed V and J ends, which lost 4 bases and 3 bases, there was a span of 19 bases. TCRdb processed the 5' RACE reads anew with MiXCR; each CDR3 protein has one entry. Among about 730,000 distinct CDR3 sequences listed, approximately 21% were seen once. The same specimen was also included in a second study, on T cells expressing NK-cell markers. That investigation notes: Expanded clones of NKG2C+ T cells had an unclear HCMV specificity.

The clonotype was recovered from a woman younger than 35 in good health. Sequenced sample: PBMCs. This rearrangement joins TRBV20-1 to TRBJ2-7; D uncertain. The CDR3 DNA follows: TGCAGTGCTAAAGCTTCTGCACAGAGCCACTACGAGCAGTACTTC. Translating gives CSAKASAQSHYEQYF.